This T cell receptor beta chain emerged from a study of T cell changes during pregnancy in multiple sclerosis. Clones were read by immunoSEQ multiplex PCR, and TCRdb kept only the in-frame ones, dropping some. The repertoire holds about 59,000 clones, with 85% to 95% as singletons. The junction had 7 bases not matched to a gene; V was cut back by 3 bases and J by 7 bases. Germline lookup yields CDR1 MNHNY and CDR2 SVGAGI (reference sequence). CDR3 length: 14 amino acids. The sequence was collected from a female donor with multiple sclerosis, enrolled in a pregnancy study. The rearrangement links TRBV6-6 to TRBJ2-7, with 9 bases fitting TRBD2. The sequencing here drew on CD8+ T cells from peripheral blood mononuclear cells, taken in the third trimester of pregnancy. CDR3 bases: TGTGCCAGCAGTTATCAGCGGGAGGCGGAAGAGCAGTACTTC. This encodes CASSYQREAEEQYF.